The 15 T cell receptor beta chains in this list originate from one sample, sequenced in a study of T cell repertoires in cytomegalovirus infection. From the reads, TCRdb called clonotypes with MiXCR, one entry per CDR3 protein. The repertoire includes approximately 65,000 distinct CDR3 sequences, around 20% of them detected once, and over 60% sits in the top ten. The antigens of these receptors remain unknown. Source: CD8+ T cells from cultured PBMCs, taken from culture after CMV antigen stimulation. These receptors all come from a human donor in good health (CMV status not recorded). Some clones in this sample may be carry-over from other donors' samples.

This chain connects TRBV7-2 to TRBJ1-1; D might be TRBD1 (6 bases). Trimming took off 2 bases at V and 5 bases at J, with 18 bases between the two ends. The V gene's germline CDR1 is SGHTA and CDR2 FQGNSA. CDR3 length equals 16 residues. This chain's CDR3 is CASSLRFSGAMTEAFF. In nucleotides, the CDR3 is TGTGCCAGCAGCTTAAGGTTTTCAGGGGCAATGACTGAAGCTTTCTTT.

This clonotype was observed a single time. V is TRBV4-2 and J is TRBJ2-4; 10 nucleotides match TRBD2. The junction had 11 bases not matched to a gene; V was cut back by 0 bases and J by 6 bases. The V gene's germline CDR1 is LGHNA and CDR2 YNFKEQ. The CDR3 loop spans 18 amino acids. The CDR3 DNA sequence: TGTGCCAGCAGCCAAGAAGGGGAACTAGCGGGGTCAAGAAACATTCAGTACTTC. Translation: CASSQEGELAGSRNIQYF.

This chain joins TRBV4-1 and TRBJ1-2; D gene ambiguous. This CDR3 is 16 amino acids long. CDR1 MGHRA and CDR2 YSYEKL come from the germline V gene. V lost 0 bases, J lost 0 bases, and 11 bases lay in between. The CDR3 sequence is CASSQEFQAPNYGYTF. CDR3 DNA: TGCGCCAGCAGCCAAGAATTTCAGGCTCCTAACTATGGCTACACCTTC.

The genes are TRBV7-9 and TRBJ1-1; the match to TRBD1 covers 7 bases. From germline, CDR1 is SEHNR and CDR2 FQNEAQ (reference sequence). The V gene end was trimmed by 2 bases and the J gene end by 7 bases; junction bases not matched to a gene: 7. CDR3 length equals 14 residues. The CDR3 DNA reads as TGTGCCAGCAGCTTATCGGACAGGCCGAGTGAAGCTTTCTTT. As protein: CASSLSDRPSEAFF.

This clonotype was seen a few times. The chain joins TRBV15 to TRBJ2-2; 8 bases align to TRBD1. V lost 7 bases, J lost 0 bases, and 1 base stayed unmatched. The CDR3 covers 14 residues. Germline CDR1 is LNHNV and CDR2 is YYDKDF (reference sequence). Written as DNA, the CDR3 is TGTGCCACCACAGGGGGCACGAACACCGGGGAGCTGTTTTTT. Protein sequence: CATTGGTNTGELFF.

This clonotype was observed a handful of times. This rearrangement joins TRBV6-1 to TRBJ1-2; no firm D call. Germline V CDR1 and CDR2: MNHNS, SASEGT. CDR3 size: 15 residues. Trimming pared 1 base from V and 2 bases from J, leaving 11 bases between. CDR3 nucleotides: TGTGCCAGCAGTGAAGGGCGGACCGCCAACTATGGCTACACCTTC. This sequence encodes CASSEGRTANYGYTF.

The genes are TRBV7-8 and TRBJ1-2; 10 nucleotides match TRBD1. Germline CDR1 and CDR2: SGHVS and FQNEAQ. The CDR3 has 18 residues. J lost 6 bases, V lost 3 bases, and 16 bases had no gene match. CDR3 sequence: CASSLEESRTGGFDGYTF. In DNA form, the CDR3 reads TGTGCCAGCAGCTTGGAAGAATCGAGGACAGGGGGTTTTGATGGCTACACCTTC.

The chain uses TRBV10-3 and TRBJ1-5, with D perhaps matching TRBD1 (5 bases). From germline, CDR1 is ENHRY and CDR2 SYGVKD. The length of the CDR3 is 14 residues. V lost 9 bases to trimming and J lost 0 bases, with 12 bases between them. This CDR3 is CAIATGDSNQPQHF. The CDR3 DNA follows: TGTGCCATAGCTACAGGAGATAGCAATCAGCCCCAGCATTTT.

The sample holds a few counts of this clonotype. This sequence joins TRBV4-1 and TRBJ2-1; TRBD1 matches 11 bases. The germline V gene has CDR1 MGHRA and CDR2 YSYEKL. The CDR3 consists of 16 residues. Trimming removed 3 bases from V and 5 bases from J; junction bases left unmatched: 6. CDR3 nucleotides: TGCGCCAGCAGCCACCAGGGACAGGGGGACGACAATGAGCAGTTCTTC. This codes for CASSHQGQGDDNEQFF.

This clonotype was picked up a small number of times. The chain recombines TRBV7-2 with TRBJ2-3; maybe TRBD2 (5 bases). The CDR3 has 15 residues. Deletions cut 5 bases from V and 0 bases from J, with 12 bases between. Germline V gene sequence: CDR1 SGHTA, CDR2 FQGNSA. CDR3 region: CASSRNRGSTDTQYF. The CDR3 coding sequence is TGTGCCAGCAGCCGAAACCGGGGTAGCACAGATACGCAGTATTTT.

This clonotype was counted a few times. The rearrangement joins TRBV7-2 to TRBJ1-2, with D possibly matching TRBD1 (6 bases). The CDR3 has 14 amino acids. Trimming cost V 5 bases and J 3 bases, with 13 bases left between them. Germline assignment: CDR1 SGHTA and CDR2 FQGNSA. CDR3 DNA: TGTGCCAGCAGCCTAACAGGGACCCACTATGGCTACACCTTC. This encodes CASSLTGTHYGYTF. Variable domain in full (rest from reference TRBV7-2 and TRBJ1-2): GAGVSQSPSNKVTEKGKDVELRCDPISGHTALYWYRQSLGQGLEFLIYFQGNSAPDKSGLPSDRFSAERTGGSVSTLTIQRTQQEDSAVYLCASSLTGTHYGYTFGSGTRLTVV.

The chain recombines TRBV4-1 with TRBJ1-6; 7 bases fit TRBD1. With V trimmed by 3 bases and J by 3 bases, 8 bases remained unmatched. The germline V gene encodes CDR1 MGHRA and CDR2 YSYEKL. There are 17 residues in the CDR3. CDR3 sequence: CASSHEQGSIYNSPLHF. The CDR3 region has the DNA TGCGCCAGCAGCCACGAACAGGGGTCCATCTATAATTCACCCCTCCACTTT.

A single count supports this clonotype. The V call is TRBV20-1, the J call TRBJ2-5; 11 nucleotides agree with TRBD2. This CDR3 contains 16 residues. The V segment lost 3 bases and the J segment 0 bases; nucleotides outside the gene matches: 6. CDR1 is DFQATT, CDR2 SNEGSKA, per germline (reference sequence). Written as DNA, the CDR3 is TGCAGTGCTAGTACACTAGCGGGGGTCCACCAAGAGACCCAGTACTTC. The encoded protein is CSASTLAGVHQETQYF.

The chain links TRBV7-9 to TRBJ2-5; D gene unclear. Trimming removed 7 bases from V and 5 bases from J, with 14 bases in between. The CDR3 length is 13 residues. The germline gives CDR1 SEHNR, CDR2 FQNEAQ (reference sequence). The CDR3 loop is CASNRDFEETQYF. The CDR3 DNA is TGTGCCAGCAACCGCGATTTCGAGGAGACCCAGTACTTC.

This clonotype was counted only a few times. V is TRBV7-2 and J is TRBJ1-5, with 7 positions matching TRBD1. J gave up 2 bases and V 5 bases, and 6 bases lay outside the gene matches. Germline V CDR1 and CDR2: SGHTA, FQGNSA. The CDR3 runs 15 residues. CDR3 sequence: CASSLTGYGNQPQHF. The CDR3 DNA reads as TGTGCCAGCAGCCTGACAGGGTATGGCAATCAGCCCCAGCATTTT.